The clone carrying this T cell receptor (beta chain) was detected many times. Its specificity is unknown. This sample is part of a study of T cell responses to AZD1222 COVID-19 vaccine. CDR1 and CDR2 from the germline V gene are SQVTM and ANQGSEA. Unmatched junction bases numbered 6, after V lost 0 bases and J lost 4 bases. CDR3 length equals 16 residues. Study results and limitations: Unmutated regions of variants are reportedly targeted by nearly half of spike-specific TCRs. A mostly white British donor set with more females was recruited, and clonal diversity was possibly underestimated. Among vaccine-associated CD4 TCRs, coverage spanned spike, with dominance at 160-218 and 743-854. In all cases, repertoires were sampled only after the peak T cell response.

Profiled with immunoSEQ multiplex PCR; TCRdb holds only in-frame clones, not every one. The sample yields over 100,000 clones, around 87% seen once. This sequence originates from an adult in good health. The chain is built from TRBV29-1 and TRBJ2-2; 9 nucleotides match TRBD1. The source was peripheral blood, collected on day 0 of AZD1222 vaccination. The CDR3 region has the DNA TGCAGCGTTGAAGATCCGGGACAGGGTGTCACCGGGGAGCTGTTTTTT. As protein: CSVEDPGQGVTGELFF.